This T cell receptor beta chain was sequenced in a study of breast tumors, draining lymph nodes, adjacent tissues. Study-level points and caveats: The lymph node origin of tumor T cells was framed as consistent with a hypothesis, not demonstrated. Tumor TCR diversity was below lymph nodes but above nontumor tissue.

As to this clonotype: The target antigen is unknown.

TCRdb re-analysed the multiplex PCR reads in MiXCR, keeping a single row per CDR3 protein. The table includes 66,000 or so distinct CDR3 sequences, less than 50% detected once. CDR1 and CDR2 (germline): SEHNR, FQNEAQ (reference sequence). The CDR3 consists of 16 residues. Trimming took 1 base from V and 11 from J; bases not matched to a gene: 10. The sample taken for sequencing was breast tumor tissue. This clonotype originated in a female donor with breast cancer. Some clones in this sample may be carry-over from other donors' samples. J is TRBJ2-3 and V is TRBV7-9; 12 nucleotides line up with TRBD2. The CDR3 DNA reads TGTGCCAGCAGCTTAGGACTAGCGGGGGTAGGGAATGAGCAGTATTTT. This translates into CASSLGLAGVGNEQYF.